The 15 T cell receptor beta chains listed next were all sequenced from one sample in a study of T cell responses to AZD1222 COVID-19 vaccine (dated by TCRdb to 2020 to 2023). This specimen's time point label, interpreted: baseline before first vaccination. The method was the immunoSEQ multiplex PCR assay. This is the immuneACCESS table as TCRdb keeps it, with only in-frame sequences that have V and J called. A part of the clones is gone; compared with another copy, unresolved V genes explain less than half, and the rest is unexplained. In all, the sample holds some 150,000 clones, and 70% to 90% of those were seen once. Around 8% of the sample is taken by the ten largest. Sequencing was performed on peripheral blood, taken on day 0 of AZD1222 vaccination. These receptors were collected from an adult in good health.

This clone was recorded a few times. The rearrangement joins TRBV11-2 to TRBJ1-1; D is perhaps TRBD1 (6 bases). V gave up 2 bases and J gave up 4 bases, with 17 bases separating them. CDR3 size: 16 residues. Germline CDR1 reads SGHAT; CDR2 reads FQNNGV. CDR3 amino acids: CASSLRGMVVGTEAFF. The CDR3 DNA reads TGTGCCAGCAGCTTAAGGGGGATGGTGGTGGGCACTGAAGCTTTCTTT. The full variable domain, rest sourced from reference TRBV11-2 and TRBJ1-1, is EAGVAQSPRYKIIEKRQSVAFWCNPISGHATLYWYQQILGQGPKLLIQFQNNGVVDDSQLPKDRFSAERLKGVDSTLKIQPAKLEDSAVYLCASSLRGMVVGTEAFFGQGTRLTVV.

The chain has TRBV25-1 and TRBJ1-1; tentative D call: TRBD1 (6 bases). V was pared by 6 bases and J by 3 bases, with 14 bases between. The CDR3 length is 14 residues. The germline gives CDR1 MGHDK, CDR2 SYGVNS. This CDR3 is CASRLAGHHTEAFF. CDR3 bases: TGTGCCAGCAGACTCGCGGGACACCACACTGAAGCTTTCTTT.

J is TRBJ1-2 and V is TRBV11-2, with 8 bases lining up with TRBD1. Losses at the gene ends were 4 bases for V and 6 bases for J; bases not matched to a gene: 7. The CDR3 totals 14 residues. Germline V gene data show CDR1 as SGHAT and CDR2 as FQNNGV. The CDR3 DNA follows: TGTGCCAGCAGCTCAAGGACAGGGTCGGATGGCTACACCTTC. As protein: CASSSRTGSDGYTF.

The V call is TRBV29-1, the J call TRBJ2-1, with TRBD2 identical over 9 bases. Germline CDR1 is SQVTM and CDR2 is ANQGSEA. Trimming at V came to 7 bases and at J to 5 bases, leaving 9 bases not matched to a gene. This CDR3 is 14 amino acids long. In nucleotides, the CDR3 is TGCAGCGCCGCCCCCCGACTAGCGGACAATGAGCAGTTCTTC. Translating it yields CSAAPRLADNEQFF.

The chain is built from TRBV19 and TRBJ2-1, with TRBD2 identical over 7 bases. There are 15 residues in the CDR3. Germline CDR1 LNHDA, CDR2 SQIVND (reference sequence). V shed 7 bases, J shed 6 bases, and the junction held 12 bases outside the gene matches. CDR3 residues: CASTDWRERGNEQFF. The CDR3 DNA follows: TGTGCCAGTACTGATTGGCGGGAGAGGGGCAATGAGCAGTTCTTC.

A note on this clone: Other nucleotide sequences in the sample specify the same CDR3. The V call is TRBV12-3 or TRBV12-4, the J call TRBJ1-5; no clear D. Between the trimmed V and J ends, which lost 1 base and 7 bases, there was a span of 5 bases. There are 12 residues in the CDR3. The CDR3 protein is CASSLGVQPQHF. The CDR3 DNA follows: TGTGCCAGCAGTTTAGGCGTACAGCCCCAGCATTTT.

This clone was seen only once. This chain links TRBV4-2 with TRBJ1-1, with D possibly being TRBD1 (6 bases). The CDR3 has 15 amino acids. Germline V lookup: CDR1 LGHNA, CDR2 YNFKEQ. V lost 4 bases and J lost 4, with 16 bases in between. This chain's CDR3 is CASSPGVGMVTEAFF. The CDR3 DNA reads TGTGCCAGCAGCCCAGGGGTCGGGATGGTCACTGAAGCTTTCTTT.

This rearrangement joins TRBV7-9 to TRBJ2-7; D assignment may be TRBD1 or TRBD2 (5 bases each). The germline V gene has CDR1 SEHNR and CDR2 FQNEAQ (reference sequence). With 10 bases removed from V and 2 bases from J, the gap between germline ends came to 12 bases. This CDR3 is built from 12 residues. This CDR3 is CATRGGAYEQYF. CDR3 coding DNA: TGTGCCACGAGGGGTGGGGCCTACGAGCAGTACTTC.

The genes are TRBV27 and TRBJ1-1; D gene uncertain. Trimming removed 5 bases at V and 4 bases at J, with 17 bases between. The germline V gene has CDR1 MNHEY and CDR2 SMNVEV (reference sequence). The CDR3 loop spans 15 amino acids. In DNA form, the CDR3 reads TGTGCCAGCAGTCGGACCCCCGAGGTGTTCACTGAAGCTTTCTTT. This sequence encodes CASSRTPEVFTEAFF.

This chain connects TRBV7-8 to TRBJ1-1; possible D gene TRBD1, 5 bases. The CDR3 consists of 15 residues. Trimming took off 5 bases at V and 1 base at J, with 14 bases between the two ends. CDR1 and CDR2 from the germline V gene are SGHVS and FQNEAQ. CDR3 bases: TGTGCCAGCAGCCGGTGGGGGGGGACGAACACTGAAGCTTTCTTT. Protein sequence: CASSRWGGTNTEAFF.

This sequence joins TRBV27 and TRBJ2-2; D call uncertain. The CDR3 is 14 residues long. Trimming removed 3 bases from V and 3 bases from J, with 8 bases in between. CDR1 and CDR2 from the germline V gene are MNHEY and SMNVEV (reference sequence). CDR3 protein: CASSLALYTGELFF. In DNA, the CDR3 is TGTGCCAGCAGTTTGGCACTTTACACCGGGGAGCTGTTTTTT.

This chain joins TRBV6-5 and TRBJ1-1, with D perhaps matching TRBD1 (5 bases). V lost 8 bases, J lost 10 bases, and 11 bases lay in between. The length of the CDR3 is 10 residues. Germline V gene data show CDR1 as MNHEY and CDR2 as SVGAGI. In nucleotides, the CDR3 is TGTGCCAGCGGGCGGCAGGGAGCTTTCTTT. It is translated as CASGRQGAFF.

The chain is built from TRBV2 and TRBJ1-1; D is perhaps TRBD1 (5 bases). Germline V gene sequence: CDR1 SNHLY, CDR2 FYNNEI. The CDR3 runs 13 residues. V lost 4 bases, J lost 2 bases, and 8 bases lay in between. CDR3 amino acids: CASSGQSNTEAFF. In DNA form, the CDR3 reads TGTGCCAGCAGTGGACAGTCTAACACTGAAGCTTTCTTT. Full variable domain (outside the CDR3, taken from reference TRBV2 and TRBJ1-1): EPEVTQTPSHQVTQMGQEVILRCVPISNHLYFYWYRQILGQKVEFLVSFYNNEISEKSEIFDDQFSVERPDGSNFTLKIRSTKLEDSAMYFCASSGQSNTEAFFGQGTRLTVV.

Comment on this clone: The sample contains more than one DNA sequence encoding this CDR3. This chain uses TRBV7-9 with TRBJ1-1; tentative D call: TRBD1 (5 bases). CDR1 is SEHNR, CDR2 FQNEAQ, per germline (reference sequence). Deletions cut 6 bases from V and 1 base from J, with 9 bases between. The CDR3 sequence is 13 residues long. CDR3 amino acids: CASSPQGNTEAFF. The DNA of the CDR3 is TGTGCCAGCAGTCCTCAGGGGAACACTGAAGCTTTCTTT. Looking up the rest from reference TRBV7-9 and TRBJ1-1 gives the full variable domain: DTGVSQNPRHKITKRGQNVTFRCDPISEHNRLYWYRQTLGQGPEFLTYFQNEAQLEKSRLLSDRFSAERPKGSFSTLEIQRTEQGDSAMYLCASSPQGNTEAFFGQGTRLTVV.

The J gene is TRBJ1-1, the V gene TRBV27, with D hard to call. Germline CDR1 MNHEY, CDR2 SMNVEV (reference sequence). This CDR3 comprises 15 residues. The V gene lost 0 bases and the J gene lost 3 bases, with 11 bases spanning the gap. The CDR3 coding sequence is TGTGCCAGCAGTTTATCCACGGGCTGGGACACTGAAGCTTTCTTT. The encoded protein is CASSLSTGWDTEAFF.